The 5 T cell receptor beta chains below were found in one sample sequenced in a study of PD-1 blockade in classical Hodgkin lymphoma. In every patient, relapse followed autologous stem cell transplantation, while exposure to brentuximab vedotin differed. Assay: immunoSEQ multiplex PCR; the TCRdb copy retains only in-frame clones and omits some. The data show about 18,000 clones, 80% to 85% seen once. The specimen was peripheral blood mononuclear cells (PBMCs), collected at baseline. These TCRs come from a human donor with classical Hodgkin lymphoma.

The chain joins TRBV4-1 to TRBJ2-6; D may be TRBD2 (5 bases). CDR1 MGHRA and CDR2 YSYEKL come from the germline V gene. V was clipped by 11 bases and J by 2 bases, with 31 bases between them. The CDR3 is 20 residues long. The CDR3 bases are TGCGCCCTACTAAATAGCAGCAGCCCGAGGGTCCTTACTGGGGCCAACGTCCTGACTTTC. It yields the protein CALLNSSSPRVLTGANVLTF.

This clone was detected a few times. The chain joins TRBV18 to TRBJ2-3, with D possibly TRBD1 on 6 matching bases. Germline CDR1 is KGHSH and CDR2 is LQKENI. The CDR3 length is 19 residues. V shed 0 bases and J shed 0 bases, with 19 bases lying between them. CDR3 residues: CASSPPRDKGRLSTDTQYF. The CDR3, as DNA: TGTGCCAGCTCACCACCCAGGGACAAGGGAAGGCTAAGCACAGATACGCAGTATTTT.

This clone showed up just a few times. The chain uses TRBV11-3 and TRBJ2-4; TRBD1 agrees at 7 bases. Germline V lookup: CDR1 SGHNT, CDR2 YENEEA. V shed 1 base and J 5 bases; nucleotides not matched to a gene: 14. The CDR3 is 18 residues long. The CDR3 spells CASSLVGGSGGRENIQYF. The CDR3 bases are TGTGCCAGCAGCTTAGTCGGCGGGTCAGGGGGTAGAGAAAACATTCAGTACTTC.

This clone was observed a handful of times. This chain joins TRBV18 and TRBJ2-2; D call uncertain. The CDR3 has 15 amino acids. CDR1 and CDR2 (germline): KGHSH, LQKENI. With 3 bases removed from V and 0 bases from J, the gap between germline ends came to 8 bases. The CDR3 coding sequence is TGTGCCAGCTCACCGGACGAAGCGAACACCGGGGAGCTGTTTTTT. It encodes CASSPDEANTGELFF.

The gene calls are TRBV7-9 and TRBJ1-2; 10 bases agree with TRBD1. CDR1 and CDR2 from the germline V gene are SEHNR and FQNEAQ (reference sequence). There are 15 residues in the CDR3. With V trimmed by 4 bases and J by 8 bases, 10 bases remained unmatched. CDR3 sequence reads: CASSSPGQGKGGYTF. The DNA of the CDR3 is TGTGCCAGCAGCTCCCCGGGACAGGGGAAAGGCGGCTACACCTTC.